The 10 T cell receptor beta chains below come from one sample, sequenced in a study of regulatory T cells in long-lasting Graves disease. The authors built TCR beta libraries using iRepertoire HTBI primers and Arm-PCR of CDR3 regions. TCRdb re-called the multiplex PCR reads through MiXCR, storing one row per CDR3 protein. The table includes around 250,000 distinct CDR3 sequences, 18% detected once. Regarding time point: newly diagnosed GD, antithyroid drugs for less than 3 months. Scientists built the TCR library using RNA that was extracted from PBMCs. Separately, the same data were catalogued under a study of T cells in Graves' hyperthyroidism and ophthalmopathy.

The material sequenced was peripheral blood mononuclear cells (PBMCs), taken at new diagnosis, from a patient treated with antithyroid drugs. The receptors shown here come from a young woman with Graves disease.

There are many counts of this clonotype. Here the CDR3 DNA reads TGTGCCAGCAGTGAAGGGACCTACGAGCAGTACTTC. Protein product: CASSEGTYEQYF. The chain joins TRBV2 to TRBJ2-7; D call uncertain. The CDR3 covers 12 residues. Trimming took 1 base from V and 2 from J, leaving 3 bases between them. The germline CDR1 and CDR2 sequences are SNHLY and FYNNEI.

The table lists this clonotype with many counts. The J gene is TRBJ1-1, the V gene TRBV7-9, with D perhaps TRBD1 (6 bases). The CDR3 runs 16 residues. Looked up from germline, CDR1 is SEHNR and CDR2 is FQNEAQ (reference sequence). The V end was cut by 3 bases, the J end by 6 bases, with 20 bases between. CDR3 sequence (DNA): TGTGCCAGCAGCTTGGGACACGCCGGCTCTATATCTGAAGCTTTCTTT. It encodes CASSLGHAGSISEAFF.

This clonotype was seen many times. The chain recombines TRBV6-1 with TRBJ2-2; D gene ambiguous. With 0 bases removed from V and 3 bases from J, the gap between germline ends came to 14 bases. This CDR3 is built from 17 residues. CDR1 is MNHNS, CDR2 SASEGT, per germline. CDR3 amino acids: CASSEALAVLYTGELFF. In nucleotides, the CDR3 is TGTGCCAGCAGTGAAGCCTTGGCAGTCCTTTACACCGGGGAGCTGTTTTTT.

This clonotype has only a few counts. The rearrangement joins TRBV11-2 to TRBJ2-3; 12 bases agree with TRBD2. This CDR3 has 16 residues. CDR1 is SGHAT, CDR2 FQNNGV, per germline. V was pared by 0 bases and J by 6 bases, with 4 bases of the junction left unmatched. DNA for the CDR3: TGTGCCAGCAGCTTAGATACTAGCGGGGGGCGGGATACGCAGTATTTT. This codes for CASSLDTSGGRDTQYF.

This clonotype was seen at least ten times. V is TRBV12-3 or TRBV12-4 and J is TRBJ1-2; no firm D call. V gave up 1 base and J gave up 4 bases, with 10 bases separating them. The CDR3 has 14 amino acids. In nucleotides, the CDR3 is TGTGCCAGCAGTTTAGACATGGGAGGCTATGGCTACACCTTC. Protein: CASSLDMGGYGYTF.

This clonotype was observed many times. This chain uses TRBV7-9 with TRBJ2-1; 12 bases agree with TRBD1. Trimming removed 5 bases from V and 7 bases from J; junction bases left unmatched: 6. This CDR3 region has 15 residues. Germline V lookup: CDR1 SEHNR, CDR2 FQNEAQ (reference sequence). The CDR3 spells CASSAGQGARNEQFF. The CDR3, as DNA: TGTGCCAGCAGCGCGGGACAGGGGGCTCGGAATGAGCAGTTCTTC. Full variable domain (outside the CDR3, taken from reference TRBV7-9 and TRBJ2-1): DTGVSQNPRHKITKRGQNVTFRCDPISEHNRLYWYRQTLGQGPEFLTYFQNEAQLEKSRLLSDRFSAERPKGSFSTLEIQRTEQGDSAMYLCASSAGQGARNEQFFGPGTRLTVL.

This clonotype was recorded many times. The chain carries TRBV27 and TRBJ1-6; TRBD1 might be the D (6 bases). The CDR3 contains 17 residues. CDR1 and CDR2 (germline): MNHEY, SMNVEV (reference sequence). Trimming left V 2 bases short and J 0 bases short, with 11 bases between. CDR3 in amino acids: CASSLGGRGSYNSPLHF. CDR3 sequence (DNA): TGTGCCAGCAGTTTAGGGGGCAGGGGCTCCTATAATTCACCCCTCCACTTT.

At least ten counts were recorded for this clonotype. The chain is built from TRBV13 and TRBJ2-5, with unresolved D. The CDR3 has 16 residues. Germline V gene lookup returns CDR1 PRHDT and CDR2 FYEKMQ (reference sequence). Trimming shortened V by 4 bases and J by 1 base, and 16 bases separated the two germline ends. The CDR3 spells CASSSRSRAPQETQYF. CDR3 sequence (DNA): TGTGCCAGCAGCTCCAGAAGTCGGGCGCCCCAAGAGACCCAGTACTTC. The full variable domain, in which reference TRBV13 and TRBJ2-5 provide the parts outside the CDR3, is AAGVIQSPRHLIKEKRETATLKCYPIPRHDTVYWYQQGPGQDPQFLISFYEKMQSDKGSIPDRFSAQQFSDYHSELNMSSLELGDSALYFCASSSRSRAPQETQYFGPGTRLLVL.

The J gene is TRBJ1-1, the V gene TRBV9, with 7 nucleotides matching TRBD1. The CDR3 length is 15 residues. J gave up 2 bases and V 4 bases, and 8 bases lay outside the gene matches. Germline CDR1 SGDLS, CDR2 YYNGEE. The chain's CDR3 is CASSLEGQLNTEAFF. The CDR3 DNA reads TGTGCCAGCAGCCTAGAGGGACAGCTCAACACTGAAGCTTTCTTT.

This clonotype appeared many times. V usage is TRBV5-1 and J usage is TRBJ1-2; 9 nucleotides agree with TRBD1. In germline, CDR1 is SGHRS, CDR2 YFSETQ. The length of the CDR3 is 14 residues. V lost 5 bases to trimming and J lost 3 bases; unmatched junction nucleotides: 5. CDR3 amino acids: CASSPGTGYYGYTF. In nucleotides, the CDR3 is TGCGCCAGCAGTCCCGGGACAGGGTACTATGGCTACACCTTC.